Described below is a single TCR beta chain sequence and its context. This record comes from a study of T cell responses to AZD1222 COVID-19 vaccine. Profiled with immunoSEQ multiplex PCR; TCRdb holds only in-frame clones, not every one. The sample has 150,000 to 180,000 clones, 85% to 90% seen once. Per germline, CDR1 SQVTM and CDR2 ANQGSEA. Trimming cost V 5 bases and J 1 base, with 9 bases left between them. The CDR3 contains 12 residues. Sequences were derived from peripheral blood, sampled on day 0 of MenACWY control vaccination. V usage is TRBV29-1 and J usage is TRBJ2-7; D is unresolved. The sequence was collected from an adult in good health. The CDR3, as DNA: TGCAGCGTTTTGAATCTATCCTACGAGCAGTACTTC. Its protein product is CSVLNLSYEQYF.